Listed here are 15 T cell receptor beta chains from one sample, sequenced in a study of neoadjuvant nivolumab and ipilimumab in lung cancer. The repertoire was sequenced with immunoSEQ multiplex PCR; TCRdb's copy has only in-frame clones and lacks some. The sample consists of 25,000 to 35,000 clones, more than 80% of them appearing once. Here the sequenced sample was tumor tissue, taken after neoadjuvant nivolumab, alone or with ipilimumab, at or shortly before surgery. These receptors came from an adult with non-small cell lung cancer.

This chain uses TRBV14 with TRBJ2-5; D is perhaps TRBD2 (5 bases). The germline gives CDR1 SGHDN, CDR2 FVKESK. The ends were cut back, 8 bases at V and 4 bases at J, with 14 bases in the middle. The length of the CDR3 is 13 residues. The CDR3 here is CASARTGTETQYF. CDR3 DNA sequence: TGTGCCAGCGCCCGGACGGGAACAGAGACCCAGTACTTC.

V gene TRBV18 combines with J gene TRBJ1-2, with 8 bases matching TRBD1. CDR3 length: 13 residues. Germline loops: CDR1 KGHSH, CDR2 LQKENI. V lost 3 bases to trimming and J lost 5 bases; unmatched junction nucleotides: 2. Written as DNA, the CDR3 is TGTGCCAGCTCACCGGACAGGGTGTATGGCTACACCTTC. Amino acid sequence: CASSPDRVYGYTF.

The CDR3 DNA is TGTGCCAGCTCACCACAGGGCGACACTGAAGCTTTCTTT. Protein product: CASSPQGDTEAFF. The J gene is TRBJ1-1, the V gene TRBV18; D gene uncertain. From germline, CDR1 is KGHSH and CDR2 LQKENI. The CDR3 spans 13 residues. Trimming removed 1 base from V and 3 bases from J, with 6 bases in between.

The chain is built from TRBV2 and TRBJ2-7; 12 positions match TRBD2. Germline-derived CDR1 and CDR2 are SNHLY and FYNNEI. The V and J ends lost 7 bases and 4 bases, in that order; junction bases with no gene match: 8. CDR3 length: 15 amino acids. In DNA, the CDR3 is TGTGCCAGCATGTTGACTAGCGGGAGTTGGTACGAGCAGTACTTC. As protein: CASMLTSGSWYEQYF.

The chain is built from TRBV6-6 and TRBJ1-6; D gene unclear. V was shortened by 5 bases and J by 7 bases, with 15 bases between the two germline ends. This CDR3 is 15 amino acids long. Germline V CDR1 and CDR2: MNHNY, SVGAGI (reference sequence). Written as DNA, the CDR3 is TGTGCCAGCAGTCTCTGGACCCCATCGAATTCACCCCTCCACTTT. Its protein is CASSLWTPSNSPLHF.

This clone has only one observation. The chain is built from TRBV14 and TRBJ2-7; D unclear. Trimming left V 1 base short and J 3 bases short, with 10 bases between. CDR1 and CDR2 from the germline V gene are SGHDN and FVKESK. The CDR3 loop spans 14 amino acids. The DNA for the CDR3 is TGTGCCAGCAGCCAAGTAGGGAACCTCTACGAGCAGTACTTC. The encoded protein is CASSQVGNLYEQYF.

CDR3 region: CASSEVWTGDSYEQYF. CDR3 in DNA: TGTGCCAGCAGCGAAGTGTGGACAGGGGACTCCTACGAGCAGTACTTC. The chain couples TRBV11-2 to TRBJ2-7; 9 bases agree with TRBD1. Germline CDR1 is SGHAT and CDR2 is FQNNGV. The CDR3 length is 16 residues. V lost 5 bases to trimming and J lost 0 bases; unmatched junction nucleotides: 8.

J is TRBJ2-5 and V is TRBV27, with a tentative D call TRBD1 (6 bases). This CDR3 region has 15 residues. In germline, CDR1 is MNHEY, CDR2 SMNVEV (reference sequence). The V gene lost 4 bases and the J gene lost 3 bases, with 15 bases spanning the gap. The CDR3 coding sequence is TGTGCCAGCAGTTCCCAACCGGACAGAAAAGAGACCCAGTACTTC. As protein: CASSSQPDRKETQYF.

The J gene is TRBJ2-7, the V gene TRBV5-1; D unresolved. V was cut by 4 bases and J by 4 bases, with 15 bases left in between. Per the germline V gene, CDR1 is SGHRS and CDR2 is YFSETQ. This CDR3 is 14 amino acids long. The CDR3 nucleotides read TGCGCCAGCAGCCAATCTACCCCCACGTACGAGCAGTACTTC. Protein sequence: CASSQSTPTYEQYF.

The chain joins TRBV9 to TRBJ2-7; the D gene is possibly TRBD2 (6 bases). Looked up from germline, CDR1 is SGDLS and CDR2 is YYNGEE. Trimming took 2 bases from V and 5 from J, leaving 11 bases between them. The CDR3 length is 13 residues. CDR3 in amino acids: CASSVWGGDEQYF. As DNA, the CDR3 is TGTGCCAGCAGCGTTTGGGGCGGGGACGAGCAGTACTTC.

The J gene is TRBJ1-1, the V gene TRBV5-1; TRBD1 is a possible D gene (6 bases). With 1 base removed from V and 5 bases from J, the gap between germline ends came to 12 bases. The CDR3 runs 14 residues. Germline-derived CDR1 and CDR2 are SGHRS and YFSETQ. CDR3 DNA: TGCGCCAGCAGCTTGACAGGGTTTGAGACTGAAGCTTTCTTT. It codes for CASSLTGFETEAFF.

Only a few counts were recorded for this clone. This sequence joins TRBV30 and TRBJ2-4; no firm D call. The V end was cut by 3 bases, the J end by 4 bases, with 16 bases between. The length of the CDR3 is 15 residues. Germline V gene lookup returns CDR1 GTSNPN and CDR2 SVGIG (reference sequence). DNA of the CDR3: TGTGCCTGGAGGCCGGTGAAAACTCCTAAAAACATTCAGTACTTC. This translates into CAWRPVKTPKNIQYF.

In this sample, this clone turned up once. The rearrangement uses TRBV18 and TRBJ1-3; D call uncertain. Trimming took off 3 bases at V and 4 bases at J, with 19 bases between the two ends. The CDR3 covers 17 residues. From germline, CDR1 is KGHSH and CDR2 LQKENI. CDR3 region: CASSPIRPGIGGNTIYF. CDR3 bases: TGTGCCAGCTCACCGATACGCCCCGGGATCGGAGGAAACACCATATATTTT.

The V gene is TRBV11-2, the J gene TRBJ2-2, with D possibly TRBD2 on 5 matching bases. This CDR3 contains 18 residues. V was clipped by 5 bases and J by 1 base, with 20 bases between them. From germline, CDR1 is SGHAT and CDR2 FQNNGV. The CDR3 sequence: CASSTFGGAPLNTGELFF. The CDR3 DNA reads TGTGCCAGCAGCACCTTTGGAGGCGCACCCCTGAACACCGGGGAGCTGTTTTTT.

V gene TRBV7-3 combines with J gene TRBJ1-1; D unresolved. The V and J ends lost 1 base and 1 base respectively, with 7 bases between them. This CDR3 is built from 14 residues. CDR1 and CDR2 (germline): SGHTA, FQGTGA. The CDR3 DNA reads as TGTGCCAGCAGCTTAAGGGCAGAGAACACTGAAGCTTTCTTT. Its protein product is CASSLRAENTEAFF. The whole variable domain, remainder taken from reference TRBV7-3 and TRBJ1-1, is GAGVSQTPSNKVTEKGKYVELRCDPISGHTALYWYRQSLGQGPEFLIYFQGTGAADDSGLPNDRFFAVRPEGSVSTLKIQRTERGDSAVYLCASSLRAENTEAFFGQGTRLTVV.